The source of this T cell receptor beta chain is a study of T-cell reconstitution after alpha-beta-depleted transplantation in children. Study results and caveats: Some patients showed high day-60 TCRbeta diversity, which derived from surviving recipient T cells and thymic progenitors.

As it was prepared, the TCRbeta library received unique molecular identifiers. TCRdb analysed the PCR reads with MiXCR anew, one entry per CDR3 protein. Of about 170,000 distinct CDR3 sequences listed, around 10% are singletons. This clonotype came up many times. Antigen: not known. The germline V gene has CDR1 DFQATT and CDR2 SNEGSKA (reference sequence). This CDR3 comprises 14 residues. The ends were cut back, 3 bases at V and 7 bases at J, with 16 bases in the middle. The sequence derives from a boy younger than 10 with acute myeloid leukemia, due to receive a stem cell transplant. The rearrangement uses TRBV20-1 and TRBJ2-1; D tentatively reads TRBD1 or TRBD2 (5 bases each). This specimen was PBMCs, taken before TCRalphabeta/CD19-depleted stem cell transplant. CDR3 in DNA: TGCAGTGCTAGGGGGGAGCGACATGGGAATGAGCAGTTCTTC. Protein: CSARGERHGNEQFF.